The 6 T cell receptor beta chains presented below share a single source sample, sequenced in a study of shared clonotypes between healthy human individuals. The table came from immunoSEQ multiplex PCR; TCRdb's copy has only in-frame clones and leaves some out. The repertoire includes under 2,500,000 clones, 90% to 97% of them detected once, and approximately 0.13% sits in the top ten. The sequenced sample was naive CD4+ T cells sorted from blood. The subset here: CD45RA+ positively selected. These receptors originate from a man between 18 and 29 years old in good health.

This sequence joins TRBV14 and TRBJ2-7; 7 bases line up with TRBD2. The CDR3 totals 19 residues. With V trimmed by 4 bases and J by 1 base, 19 bases remained unmatched. The germline V gene has CDR1 SGHDN and CDR2 FVKESK. The CDR3 DNA reads TGTGCCAGCAGCCCGACGTTCGCGAAACAAAAGGGAGGGTCCTACGAGCAGTACTTC. As protein: CASSPTFAKQKGGSYEQYF.

The CDR3 is CASSFNRGQTGELFF. The CDR3 DNA reads as TGTGCCAGCAGTTTTAACAGGGGGCAGACCGGGGAGCTGTTTTTT. The rearrangement links TRBV28 to TRBJ2-2; 9 bases align to TRBD1. This CDR3 spans 15 amino acids. Germline assignment: CDR1 MDHEN and CDR2 SYDVKM. J lost 5 bases, V lost 3 bases, and 4 bases had no gene match.

The chain links TRBV10-1 to TRBJ2-3; D uncertain. The length of the CDR3 is 15 residues. Trimming cost V 2 bases and J 1 base, with 10 bases left between them. The germline V gene has CDR1 WNHNN and CDR2 SYGVQD (reference sequence). The CDR3: CASSEGGYGTDTQYF. The CDR3 region has the DNA TGCGCCAGCAGTGAGGGCGGCTATGGCACAGATACGCAGTATTTT.

This chain links TRBV7-9 with TRBJ2-3; the match to TRBD2 covers 8 bases. V gave up 0 bases and J gave up 0 bases; unmatched junction bases: 8. CDR3 length: 18 residues. CDR1 SEHNR and CDR2 FQNEAQ come from the germline V gene (reference sequence). As DNA, the CDR3 is TGTGCCAGCAGCTTAGCAAGCGGGAGCCCTCGGAGCACAGATACGCAGTATTTT. Protein sequence: CASSLASGSPRSTDTQYF.

The DNA for the CDR3 is TGTGCCATCAGTGAGTCCAGATCGATTAACGACGAGCAGTACTTC. Its translation is CAISESRSINDEQYF. The genes are TRBV10-3 and TRBJ2-7; D remains unclear. The CDR3 consists of 15 residues. The germline V gene has CDR1 ENHRY and CDR2 SYGVKD. Trimming took 0 bases from V and 5 from J, leaving 14 bases between them.

The CDR3 DNA reads as TGTGCCAGCTCACCTCCGGTCGGGGGGAGTAACCAAGAGACCCAGTACTTC. Residues: CASSPPVGGSNQETQYF. V usage is TRBV18 and J usage is TRBJ2-5, with TRBD2 matching over 7 bases. With V trimmed by 3 bases and J by 0 bases, 10 bases remained unmatched. The CDR3 length is 17 residues. Germline V gives CDR1 KGHSH, CDR2 LQKENI.